Each of the 7 T cell receptor beta chains below was sequenced from the same sample in a study of shared clonotypes between healthy human individuals (dated by TCRdb to the early 2020s). The library was built by means of the immunoSEQ multiplex PCR assay. TCRdb retrieved this table from immuneACCESS and kept in-frame rearrangements only. Not all clones are present; in checked studies, unresolved V genes account for under half, and no reason is known for the remainder. The sample includes roughly 2 million clones, with 85% to 95% observed a single time. 0.1% to 0.15% of the sample is held by the ten biggest clonotypes. The source material was naive CD4+ T cells sorted from blood. Taken with the paper, the label for cell subset or site translates to: CD45RA+ positively selected. These receptors all come from a man aged 18 to 29 in good health.

The chain has TRBV6-1 and TRBJ1-1, with TRBD1 as a possible D gene (6 bases). The germline V gene encodes CDR1 MNHNS and CDR2 SASEGT. The CDR3 contains 14 residues. V gave up 6 bases and J gave up 5 bases, with 16 bases separating them. CDR3 sequence: CASRTQGGGTEAFF. The DNA of the CDR3 is TGTGCCAGCAGGACACAGGGCGGTGGGACTGAAGCTTTCTTT.

The rearrangement uses TRBV6-1 and TRBJ2-1; tentatively, D is TRBD1 (6 bases). Between the trimmed V and J ends, which lost 7 bases and 0 bases, there was a span of 10 bases. Germline lookup yields CDR1 MNHNS and CDR2 SASEGT. The CDR3 is made up of 14 amino acids. The CDR3 sequence: CASMGHLSYNEQFF. CDR3 nucleotide sequence: TGTGCCAGCATGGGACACCTCTCCTACAATGAGCAGTTCTTC.

This chain links TRBV10-2 with TRBJ2-7, with D perhaps TRBD1 or TRBD2 (6 bases each). CDR1 is WSHSY, CDR2 SAAADI, per germline. This CDR3 is built from 12 residues. V dropped 10 bases and J dropped 4 bases, with 14 bases sitting between them. This CDR3 reads CATYGGLYEQYF. The DNA for the CDR3 is TGCGCCACCTATGGGGGGCTTTACGAGCAGTACTTC.

V is TRBV13 and J is TRBJ2-1; 9 nucleotides agree with TRBD2. Losses at the gene ends were 3 bases for V and 3 bases for J; bases not matched to a gene: 18. Germline lookup yields CDR1 PRHDT and CDR2 FYEKMQ (reference sequence). The CDR3 extends over 20 amino acids. CDR3 amino acids: CASSLTSGQFYSGFYNEQFF. The CDR3 region has the DNA TGTGCCAGCAGCTTGACTAGCGGCCAGTTTTATAGCGGGTTCTACAATGAGCAGTTCTTC.

The chain uses TRBV5-1 and TRBJ2-3; D is unclear. Per germline, CDR1 SGHRS and CDR2 YFSETQ. The V end was cut by 0 bases, the J end by 0 bases, with 8 bases between. CDR3 length equals 15 residues. CDR3: CASSLDGSSTDTQYF. CDR3 nucleotide sequence: TGCGCCAGCAGCTTGGATGGCAGTAGCACAGATACGCAGTATTTT.

V is TRBV19 and J is TRBJ1-5; the match to TRBD1 covers 8 bases. This CDR3 spans 16 amino acids. J lost 4 bases, V lost 1 base, and 6 bases had no gene match. Per the germline V gene, CDR1 is LNHDA and CDR2 is SQIVND (reference sequence). DNA of the CDR3: TGTGCCAGTAGTATAGGGGGGACAGGCCTAAATCAGCCCCAGCATTTT. Its protein is CASSIGGTGLNQPQHF.

The V call is TRBV28, the J call TRBJ1-1; a possible D gene is TRBD1 (5 bases). CDR1 and CDR2 (germline): MDHEN, SYDVKM. Trimming removed 10 bases at V and 3 bases at J, with 12 bases between. The CDR3 length is 12 residues. Here the CDR3 reads CATGVGDTEAFF. The CDR3, as DNA: TGTGCCACCGGGGTGGGGGACACTGAAGCTTTCTTT. Based on the CDR3 plus reference TRBV28 and TRBJ1-1, the full variable domain is DVKVTQSSRYLVKRTGEKVFLECVQDMDHENMFWYRQDPGLGLRLIYFSYDVKMKEKGDIPEGYSVSREKKERFSLILESASTNQTSMYLCATGVGDTEAFFGQGTRLTVV.